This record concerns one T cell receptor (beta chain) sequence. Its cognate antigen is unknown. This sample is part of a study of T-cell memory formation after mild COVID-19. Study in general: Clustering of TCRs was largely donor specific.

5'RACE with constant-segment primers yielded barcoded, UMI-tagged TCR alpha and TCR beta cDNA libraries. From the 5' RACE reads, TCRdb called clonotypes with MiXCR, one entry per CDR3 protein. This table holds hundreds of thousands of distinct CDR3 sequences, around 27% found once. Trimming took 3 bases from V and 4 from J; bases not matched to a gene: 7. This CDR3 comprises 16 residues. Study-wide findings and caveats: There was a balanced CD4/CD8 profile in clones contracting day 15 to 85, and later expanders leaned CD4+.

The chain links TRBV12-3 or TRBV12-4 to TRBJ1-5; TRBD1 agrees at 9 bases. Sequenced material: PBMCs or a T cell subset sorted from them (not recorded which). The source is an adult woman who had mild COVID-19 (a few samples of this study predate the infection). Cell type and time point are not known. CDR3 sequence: CASSLAGQGWNQPQHF. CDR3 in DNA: TGTGCCAGCAGTTTGGCAGGACAGGGGTGGAATCAGCCCCAGCATTTT.